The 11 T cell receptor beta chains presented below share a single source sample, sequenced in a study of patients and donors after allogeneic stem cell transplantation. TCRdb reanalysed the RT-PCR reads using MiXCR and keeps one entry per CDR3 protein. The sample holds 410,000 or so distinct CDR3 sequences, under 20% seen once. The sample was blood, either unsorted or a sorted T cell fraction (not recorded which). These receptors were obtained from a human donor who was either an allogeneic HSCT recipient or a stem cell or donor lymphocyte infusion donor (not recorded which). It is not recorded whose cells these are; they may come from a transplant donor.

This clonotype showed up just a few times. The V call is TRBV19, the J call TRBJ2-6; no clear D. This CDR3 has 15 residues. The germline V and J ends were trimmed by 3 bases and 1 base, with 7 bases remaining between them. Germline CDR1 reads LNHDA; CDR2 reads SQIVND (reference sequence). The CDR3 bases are TGTGCCAGTAGTATTCTTTTTTCTGGGGCCAACGTCCTGACTTTC. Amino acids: CASSILFSGANVLTF.

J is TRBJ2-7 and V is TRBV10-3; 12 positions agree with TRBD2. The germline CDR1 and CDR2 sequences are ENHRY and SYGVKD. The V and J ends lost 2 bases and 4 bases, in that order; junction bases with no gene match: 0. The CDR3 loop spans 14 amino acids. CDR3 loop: CAISETSGRYEQYF. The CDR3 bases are TGTGCCATCAGTGAGACTAGCGGGAGGTACGAGCAGTACTTC.

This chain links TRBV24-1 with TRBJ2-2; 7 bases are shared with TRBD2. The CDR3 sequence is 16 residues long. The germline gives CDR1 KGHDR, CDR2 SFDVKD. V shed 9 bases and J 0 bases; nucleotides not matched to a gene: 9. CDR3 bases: TGTGCCACCCGTAGCAGCGGGGCAGCGAACACCGGGGAGCTGTTTTTT. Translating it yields CATRSSGAANTGELFF.

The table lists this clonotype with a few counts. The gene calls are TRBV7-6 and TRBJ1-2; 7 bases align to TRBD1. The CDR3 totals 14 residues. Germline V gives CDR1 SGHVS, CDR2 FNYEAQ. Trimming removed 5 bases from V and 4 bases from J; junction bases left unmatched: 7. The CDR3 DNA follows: TGTGCCAGCAGCCAACCGGGACAGATCTATGGCTACACCTTC. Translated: CASSQPGQIYGYTF.

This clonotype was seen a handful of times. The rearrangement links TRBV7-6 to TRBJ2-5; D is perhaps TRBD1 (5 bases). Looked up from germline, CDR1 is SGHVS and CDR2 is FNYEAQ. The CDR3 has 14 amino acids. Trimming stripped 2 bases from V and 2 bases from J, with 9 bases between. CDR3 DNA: TGTGCCAGCAGCTTACCTTACAGGCAAGAGACCCAGTACTTC. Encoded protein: CASSLPYRQETQYF.

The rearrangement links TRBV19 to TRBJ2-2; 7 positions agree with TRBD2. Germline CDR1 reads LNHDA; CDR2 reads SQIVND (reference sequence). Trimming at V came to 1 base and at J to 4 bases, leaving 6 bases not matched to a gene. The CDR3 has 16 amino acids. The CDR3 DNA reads TGTGCCAGTAGTATAGTTGGCGGGAGAAGCACCGGGGAGCTGTTTTTT. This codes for CASSIVGGRSTGELFF.

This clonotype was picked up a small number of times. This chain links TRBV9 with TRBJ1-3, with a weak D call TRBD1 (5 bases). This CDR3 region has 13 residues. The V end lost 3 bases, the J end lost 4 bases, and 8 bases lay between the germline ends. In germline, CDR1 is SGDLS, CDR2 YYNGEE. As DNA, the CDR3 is TGTGCCAGCAGCGCCGGGACCGGAAACACCATATATTTT. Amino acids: CASSAGTGNTIYF.

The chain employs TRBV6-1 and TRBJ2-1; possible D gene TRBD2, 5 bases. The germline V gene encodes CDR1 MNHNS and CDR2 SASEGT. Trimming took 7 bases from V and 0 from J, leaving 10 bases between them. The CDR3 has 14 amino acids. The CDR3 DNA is TGTGCCAGCATCCAAGCGGTCTCCTACAATGAGCAGTTCTTC. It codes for CASIQAVSYNEQFF.

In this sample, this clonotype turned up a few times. CDR3 sequence (DNA): TGCAGCGCCCTGGGTACAGGATCCATCAAAAACATTCAGTACTTC. It yields the protein CSALGTGSIKNIQYF. V and J are TRBV29-1 and TRBJ2-4; D perhaps matches TRBD1 (5 bases). Looked up from germline, CDR1 is SQVTM and CDR2 is ANQGSEA. CDR3 length: 15 amino acids. V lost 7 bases and J lost 3, with 19 bases in between.

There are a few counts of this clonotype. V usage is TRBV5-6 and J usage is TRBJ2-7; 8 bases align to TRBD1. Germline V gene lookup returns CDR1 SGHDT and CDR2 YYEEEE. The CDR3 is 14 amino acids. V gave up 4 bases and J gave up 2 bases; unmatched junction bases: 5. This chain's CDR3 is CASSPWGQAYEQYF. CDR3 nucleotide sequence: TGTGCCAGCAGCCCTTGGGGACAGGCCTACGAGCAGTACTTC.

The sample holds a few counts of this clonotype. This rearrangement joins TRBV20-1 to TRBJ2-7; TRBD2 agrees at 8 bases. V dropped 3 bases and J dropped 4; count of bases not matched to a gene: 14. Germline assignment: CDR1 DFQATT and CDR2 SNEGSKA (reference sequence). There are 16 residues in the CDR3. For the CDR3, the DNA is TGCAGTGCTAGTATCCGGAGGCGGGGGGCTCTTTACGAGCAGTACTTC. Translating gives CSASIRRRGALYEQYF.